The following is a T cell receptor beta chain sequence with its context. The record originates from a study of shared clonotypes between healthy human individuals. The repertoire was sequenced with immunoSEQ multiplex PCR; TCRdb's copy has only in-frame clones and lacks some. Among millions of clones listed, 95% were seen once. CDR1 is SNHLY and CDR2 is FYNNEI in the germline V gene. V shed 4 bases and J shed 0 bases, with 16 bases lying between them. CDR3 size: 18 residues. The V gene is TRBV2, the J gene TRBJ1-6; tentative D call: TRBD1 (5 bases). Input material: naive CD4+ T cells sorted from blood. The sample's subset: CD45RA+ positively selected. This TCR was sampled from a man aged 18 to 29 in good health. CDR3 residues: CASSVPGSKASYNSPLHF. As DNA, the CDR3 is TGTGCCAGCAGTGTGCCAGGGTCCAAAGCCTCCTATAATTCACCCCTCCACTTT.